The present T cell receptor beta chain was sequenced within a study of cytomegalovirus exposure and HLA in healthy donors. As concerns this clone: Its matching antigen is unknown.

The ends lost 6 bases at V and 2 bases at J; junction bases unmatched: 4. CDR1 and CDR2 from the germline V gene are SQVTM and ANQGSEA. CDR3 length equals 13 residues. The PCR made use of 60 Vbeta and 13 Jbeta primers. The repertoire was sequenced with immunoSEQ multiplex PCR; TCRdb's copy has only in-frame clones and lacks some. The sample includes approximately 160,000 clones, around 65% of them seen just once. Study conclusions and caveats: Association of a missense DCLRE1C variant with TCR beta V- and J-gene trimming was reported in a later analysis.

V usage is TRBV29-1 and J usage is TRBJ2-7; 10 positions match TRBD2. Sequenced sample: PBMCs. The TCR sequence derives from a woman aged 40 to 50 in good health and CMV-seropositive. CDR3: CSVWTSGPYEQYF. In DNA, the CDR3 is TGCAGCGTCTGGACTAGCGGACCCTACGAGCAGTACTTC.